This TCR delta chain emerged from a study of gamma-delta T cells after stem cell transplantation. Concerning this clone itself: This DNA's translation and the protein TCRdb lists, from a much larger clone, do not match at residue 5, likely due to a read error; the protein shown is translated from the DNA.

This CDR3 spans 18 amino acids. The germline gives CDR1 GEAIGNYY, CDR2 EKD. The V and J ends lost 3 bases and 3 bases, in that order; junction bases with no gene match: 14. TCRdb re-called the RT-PCR reads through CATT. The data contain 1,500 to 2,000 delta-chain clones, 3.5% to 4% of them singletons. Sequencing used gamma-delta T cells. The TCR sequence derives from a human donor. It is not recorded whose cells these are; they may come from a transplant donor. V and J are TRDV2 and TRDJ1, with 11 positions matching TRDD3. The CDR3 is CACDAVGDTRGLADKLIF. The DNA for the CDR3 is TGTGCCTGTGACGCGGTGGGGGATACGCGGGGGCTCGCCGATAAACTCATCTTT.